These 23 T cell receptor beta chains were all obtained from the same sample, sequenced in a study of blood T cell repertoires in COVID-19. Method: immunoSEQ multiplex PCR; TCRdb's copy keeps in-frame clones and lacks some. The sample includes around 59,000 clones, under 80% of them seen just once. Sequencing input: peripheral blood. These receptors all stem from a human donor in a cohort sampled during active COVID-19.

The chain uses TRBV5-1 and TRBJ2-7, with D perhaps TRBD2 (6 bases). There are 15 residues in the CDR3. Trimming shortened V by 0 bases and J by 6 bases, and 16 bases separated the two germline ends. The germline V gene has CDR1 SGHRS and CDR2 YFSETQ. The CDR3 is CASSLGGAGSSEQYF. Here the CDR3 DNA reads TGCGCCAGCAGCTTGGGGGGTGCGGGGTCCAGCGAGCAGTACTTC. The variable domain in full, completed from reference TRBV5-1 and TRBJ2-7, reads KAGVTQTPRYLIKTRGQQVTLSCSPISGHRSVSWYQQTPGQGLQFLFEYFSETQRNKGNFPGRFSGRQFSNSRSEMNVSTLELGDSALYLCASSLGGAGSSEQYFGPGTRLTVT.

This clone was seen just once. The rearrangement uses TRBV5-4 and TRBJ2-2, with 14 bases that match TRBD2. J gave up 7 bases and V 2 bases, and 10 bases lay outside the gene matches. The germline V gene encodes CDR1 SGHNT and CDR2 YYREEE (reference sequence). CDR3 length equals 18 residues. This chain's CDR3 is CASSLPGTSGRRVGELFF. DNA of the CDR3: TGTGCCAGCAGCTTACCCGGGACTAGCGGGAGAAGGGTCGGGGAGCTGTTTTTT.

The CDR3 reads CASSFTGAGTGELFF. The CDR3 region has the DNA TGTGCCAGCAGTTTCACAGGGGCGGGCACCGGGGAGCTGTTTTTT. The chain carries TRBV6-5 and TRBJ2-2; 7 bases align to TRBD1. This CDR3 is 15 amino acids long. Germline assignment: CDR1 MNHEY and CDR2 SVGAGI. V lost 4 bases to trimming and J lost 4 bases; unmatched junction nucleotides: 6.

V is TRBV6-6 and J is TRBJ1-4; possible D gene TRBD1, 6 bases. V lost 6 bases to trimming and J lost 2 bases, with 16 bases between them. CDR3 length: 16 residues. The germline V gene encodes CDR1 MNHNY and CDR2 SVGAGI (reference sequence). This CDR3 is CASSHAWGRTNEKLFF. The CDR3 bases are TGTGCCAGCAGCCACGCCTGGGGGCGGACTAATGAAAAACTGTTTTTT.

The rearrangement uses TRBV7-5 and TRBJ2-2; the table assigns TRBD2, which was not confirmed against the DNA. TRBV7-5 is flagged as a pseudogene. The CDR3 contains 15 residues. The DNA for the CDR3 is TGTGCCAGAAGCTTGATCCAGCGTCGGACCGGGGAGCTGTTTTTT. It translates to CARSLIQRRTGELFF.

The chain couples TRBV24-1 to TRBJ2-1; 7 bases map to TRBD1. With V trimmed by 5 bases and J by 3 bases, 6 bases remained unmatched. CDR3 size: 15 residues. The V gene's germline CDR1 is KGHDR and CDR2 SFDVKD. The CDR3 spells CATSVSRGSYNEQFF. DNA of the CDR3: TGTGCCACCAGTGTGTCCAGGGGGAGCTACAATGAGCAGTTCTTC.

The genes are TRBV7-2 and TRBJ1-3; possibly TRBD1 for D (5 bases). CDR1 and CDR2 from the germline V gene are SGHTA and FQGNSA. The CDR3 contains 18 residues. V lost 6 bases and J 3 bases, leaving 24 bases between the germline ends. CDR3 bases: TGTGCCAGCAGTCGCACCCCATCCTCAGGGATAGATGGAAACACCATATATTTT. This gives the protein CASSRTPSSGIDGNTIYF. Complete variable domain (other parts from reference TRBV7-2 and TRBJ1-3): GAGVSQSPSNKVTEKGKDVELRCDPISGHTALYWYRQSLGQGLEFLIYFQGNSAPDKSGLPSDRFSAERTGGSVSTLTIQRTQQEDSAVYLCASSRTPSSGIDGNTIYFGEGSWLTVV.

The chain employs TRBV29-1 and TRBJ1-2; 9 bases are a match to TRBD1. This CDR3 comprises 16 residues. With V trimmed by 0 bases and J by 1 base, 6 bases remained unmatched. The germline V gene encodes CDR1 SQVTM and CDR2 ANQGSEA. The CDR3 here is CSVEDPAGQGNYGYTF. CDR3 bases: TGCAGCGTTGAAGATCCCGCGGGACAGGGTAACTATGGCTACACCTTC. Full variable domain (rest looked up from reference TRBV29-1 and TRBJ1-2): SAVISQKPSRDICQRGTSLTIQCQVDSQVTMMFWYRQQPGQSLTLIATANQGSEATYESGFVIDKFPISRPNLTFSTLTVSNMSPEDSSIYLCSVEDPAGQGNYGYTFGSGTRLTVV.

The rearrangement uses TRBV4-3 and TRBJ2-3; 7 positions match TRBD2. The CDR3 consists of 18 residues. Germline-derived CDR1 and CDR2 are LGHNA and YSLEER. The ends lost 0 bases at V and 2 bases at J; junction bases unmatched: 11. CDR3 residues: CASSQEGTSGRTTDTQYF. CDR3 nucleotides: TGCGCCAGCAGCCAAGAAGGGACTTCCGGGAGGACCACAGATACGCAGTATTTT.

V and J are TRBV27 and TRBJ2-7; unclear D gene. Per the germline V gene, CDR1 is MNHEY and CDR2 is SMNVEV (reference sequence). The V and J ends lost 9 bases and 2 bases respectively, with 11 bases between them. This CDR3 is built from 12 residues. DNA for the CDR3: TGTGCCAGTCAACGGAGAGCCTACGAGCAGTACTTC. It encodes CASQRRAYEQYF.

The V call is TRBV24-1, the J call TRBJ2-7, with D uncertain. The germline V gene has CDR1 KGHDR and CDR2 SFDVKD. Trimming removed 5 bases at V and 1 base at J, with 8 bases between. The CDR3 consists of 13 residues. The CDR3 reads CATSGGASYEQYF. CDR3 sequence (DNA): TGTGCCACCAGTGGAGGAGCGTCCTACGAGCAGTACTTC.

The V call is TRBV6-4, the J call TRBJ2-1; 11 positions match TRBD2. With V trimmed by 2 bases and J by 6 bases, 0 bases remained unmatched. CDR1 and CDR2 from the germline V gene are MRHNA and SNTAGT. The CDR3 is 14 amino acids. The CDR3 is CASSDLAGGNEQFF. CDR3 DNA sequence: TGTGCCAGCAGTGACCTAGCGGGGGGCAATGAGCAGTTCTTC.

The chain combines TRBV19 with TRBJ1-1; 8 bases are shared with TRBD1. J was trimmed by 3 bases and V by 4 bases; bases with no gene match: 13. CDR3 size: 17 residues. Germline V gives CDR1 LNHDA, CDR2 SQIVND (reference sequence). The CDR3 sequence is CASSKIRGHTPYTEAFF. Written as DNA, the CDR3 is TGTGCCAGTAGTAAGATCAGGGGGCATACACCCTACACTGAAGCTTTCTTT. Combining the CDR3 with reference TRBV19 and TRBJ1-1 gives the whole variable domain DGGITQSPKYLFRKEGQNVTLSCEQNLNHDAMYWYRQDPGQGLRLIYYSQIVNDFQKGDIAEGYSVSREKKESFPLTVTSAQKNPTAFYLCASSKIRGHTPYTEAFFGQGTRLTVV.

This clone showed up just once. This sequence joins TRBV6-2 or TRBV6-3 and TRBJ2-2, with a possible D match to TRBD1 (5 bases). Germline CDR1 is MNHEY and CDR2 is SVGEGT. This CDR3 region has 14 residues. V was pared by 6 bases and J by 5 bases, with 13 bases between. The CDR3 region is CASSDRRLTGELFF. The CDR3 coding sequence is TGTGCCAGCAGCGACAGAAGGCTGACCGGGGAGCTGTTTTTT.

The V and J genes are TRBV12-5 and TRBJ2-3, with D possibly being TRBD2 (5 bases). Germline CDR1 LGHNT, CDR2 FRNRAP. The CDR3 covers 18 residues. The V end was cut by 0 bases, the J end by 4 bases, with 20 bases between. CDR3 nucleotides: TGTGCTAGTGGTTTGGTACGCGGGTCTACCCCTGGGGCAGATACGCAGTATTTT. Translated: CASGLVRGSTPGADTQYF. Supplemented by reference TRBV12-5 and TRBJ2-3, the full variable domain reads DARVTQTPRHKVTEMGQEVTMRCQPILGHNTVFWYRQTMMQGLELLAYFRNRAPLDDSGMPKDRFSAEMPDATLATLKIQPSEPRDSAVYFCASGLVRGSTPGADTQYFGPGTRLTVL.

The J gene is TRBJ2-5, the V gene TRBV3-1 (or the pseudogene TRBV3-2); the D gene is possibly TRBD2 (5 bases). V was pared by 3 bases and J by 5 bases, with 10 bases between. Germline V lookup: CDR1 LGHDT, CDR2 YNNKEL (reference sequence). This CDR3 spans 13 amino acids. The CDR3 loop reads CASSHSSEETQYF. The DNA of the CDR3 is TGTGCCAGCAGCCATAGTAGCGAGGAGACCCAGTACTTC.

In its sample, this clone was seen a few times. J is TRBJ1-5 and V is TRBV7-8, with TRBD1 matching 9 bases. After removal of 5 bases from V and 0 bases from J, the junction contained 5 bases not matched to a gene. The length of the CDR3 is 16 residues. Germline V CDR1 and CDR2: SGHVS, FQNEAQ. The DNA for the CDR3 is TGTGCCAGCAGCACGGGGACAGGGTATAGCAATCAGCCCCAGCATTTT. The encoded protein is CASSTGTGYSNQPQHF.

The chain has TRBV6-4 and TRBJ1-6, with D uncertain. CDR3 size: 13 residues. Trimming took off 3 bases at V and 6 bases at J, with 6 bases between the two ends. Germline V gene data show CDR1 as MRHNA and CDR2 as SNTAGT. DNA for the CDR3: TGTGCCAGCAGTGAGAGGGTTAATTCACCCCTCCACTTT. It encodes CASSERVNSPLHF.

CDR3 sequence reads: CASSEDRGGFTGELFF. The CDR3 DNA reads as TGTGCCAGCAGTGAAGATCGGGGGGGCTTCACCGGGGAGCTGTTTTTT. The genes are TRBV2 and TRBJ2-2; TRBD2 agrees at 8 bases. The J segment lost 4 bases and the V segment lost 1 base, leaving 5 bases of the junction unmatched. Germline-derived CDR1 and CDR2 are SNHLY and FYNNEI. The CDR3 consists of 16 residues. Drawing the rest from reference TRBV2 and TRBJ2-2, the complete variable domain is EPEVTQTPSHQVTQMGQEVILRCVPISNHLYFYWYRQILGQKVEFLVSFYNNEISEKSEIFDDQFSVERPDGSNFTLKIRSTKLEDSAMYFCASSEDRGGFTGELFFGEGSRLTVL.

The chain recombines TRBV25-1 with TRBJ2-1; D uncertain. The CDR3 has 15 amino acids. Germline V gene lookup returns CDR1 MGHDK and CDR2 SYGVNS. V shed 5 bases and J shed 3 bases, with 14 bases lying between them. CDR3 coding DNA: TGTGCCAGCAGTTGGTGGCAGTCAGTCTACAATGAGCAGTTCTTC. Protein sequence: CASSWWQSVYNEQFF. The whole variable domain, filled in from reference TRBV25-1 and TRBJ2-1, reads EADIYQTPRYLVIGTGKKITLECSQTMGHDKMYWYQQDPGMELHLIHYSYGVNSTEKGDLSSESTVSRIRTEHFPLTLESARPSHTSQYLCASSWWQSVYNEQFFGPGTRLTVL.

This clone was detected only a few times. The V gene is TRBV23-1, the J gene TRBJ2-3, with TRBD2 identical over 10 bases. TRBV23-1 is reported as an ORF; its role is uncertain. The CDR3 contains 15 residues. V dropped 10 bases and J dropped 4; count of bases not matched to a gene: 11. CDR3 region: CATGGTSESADTQYF. The CDR3 DNA reads TGCGCCACAGGTGGGACTAGCGAGAGCGCAGATACGCAGTATTTT.

This chain links TRBV3-1 (or the pseudogene TRBV3-2) with TRBJ1-5, with D unresolved. The CDR3 covers 14 residues. The germline V gene has CDR1 LGHDT and CDR2 YNNKEL (reference sequence). V lost 2 bases and J lost 9, with 14 bases in between. CDR3: CASSQYGRNGPQHF. Written as DNA, the CDR3 is TGTGCCAGCAGCCAATATGGGAGAAACGGGCCCCAGCATTTT.

In this sample, this clone turned up a few times. The J gene is TRBJ1-1, the V gene TRBV30, with unresolved D. Germline CDR1 reads GTSNPN; CDR2 reads SVGIG (reference sequence). The CDR3 covers 13 residues. V lost 0 bases and J 1 base, leaving 6 bases between the germline ends. The chain's CDR3 is CAWSVRENTEAFF. As DNA, the CDR3 is TGTGCCTGGAGTGTACGGGAGAACACTGAAGCTTTCTTT.